Below, 24 T cell receptor beta chains from the same sample are listed, as sequenced in a study of blood T cells in healthy people across ages. Primers used in a second PCR of roughly 7 to 12 cycles were a sample-barcoded 5' primer and a J-beta primer mix. TCRdb reprocessed the 5' RACE reads via MiXCR and lists one record per CDR3 protein. This sample has hundreds of thousands of distinct CDR3 sequences, with 22% found just once. Sequencing was done on a sample of blood. Receptor source: a man aged 70 or older in good health.

There are a few counts of this clonotype. The chain employs TRBV27 and TRBJ1-5; 8 bases are shared with TRBD1. This CDR3 is 16 amino acids long. After removal of 5 bases from V and 3 bases from J, the junction contained 9 bases not matched to a gene. Germline CDR1 MNHEY, CDR2 SMNVEV (reference sequence). In DNA, the CDR3 is TGTGCCAGCAGTCGGACAGGGACGACACTCAATCAGCCCCAGCATTTT. Amino acid sequence: CASSRTGTTLNQPQHF.

This clonotype was counted between two and nine times. The chain links TRBV3-1 to TRBJ2-5; TRBD2 matches at 7 bases. The junction had 8 bases not matched to a gene; V was cut back by 7 bases and J by 3 bases. Germline V gene lookup returns CDR1 LGHDT and CDR2 YNNKEL (reference sequence). The CDR3 runs to 14 residues. The CDR3 DNA reads as TGTGCCAGCAAACTTGTGGGGGGGGAAGAGACCCAGTACTTC. Protein product: CASKLVGGEETQYF.

This clonotype showed up just a few times. The chain employs TRBV7-9 and TRBJ2-1; TRBD2 matches 7 bases. Germline CDR1 is SEHNR and CDR2 is FQNEAQ (reference sequence). This CDR3 is built from 14 residues. The V gene end was trimmed by 3 bases and the J gene end by 8 bases; junction bases not matched to a gene: 7. The CDR3 nucleotides are TGTGCCAGCAGCTTCAGGACTAGTGGTTATGAGCAGTTCTTC. Encoded protein: CASSFRTSGYEQFF.

This chain connects TRBV28 to TRBJ2-3, with 7 bases identical to TRBD2. Germline V gene sequence: CDR1 MDHEN, CDR2 SYDVKM. J gave up 1 base and V 7 bases, and 11 bases lay outside the gene matches. The CDR3 is 16 residues long. The CDR3 sequence is CASNPSQRDGTDTQYF. The CDR3 DNA reads as TGTGCCAGCAACCCGTCTCAGCGGGACGGCACAGATACGCAGTATTTT.

This clonotype has just a few counts. The genes are TRBV12-3 or TRBV12-4 and TRBJ2-4; 8 bases map to TRBD1. The CDR3 covers 16 residues. With V trimmed by 6 bases and J by 0 bases, 7 bases remained unmatched. The CDR3 bases are TGTGCCAGCAGCCTCACAGGGGGGTTAGCCAAAAACATTCAGTACTTC. This sequence encodes CASSLTGGLAKNIQYF.

This chain links TRBV9 with TRBJ2-2; 7 positions match TRBD1. Germline V lookup: CDR1 SGDLS, CDR2 YYNGEE. There are 13 residues in the CDR3. The trim removed 2 bases at V and 6 bases at J, leaving 1 base unmatched. Here the CDR3 reads CASSVTGSGELFF. The CDR3 DNA follows: TGTGCCAGCAGCGTGACAGGGTCCGGGGAGCTGTTTTTT.

Only a few counts were recorded for this clonotype. The CDR3 region is CASNIHGTYEQYV. As DNA, the CDR3 is TGTGCCAGCAATATACACGGGACCTACGAGCAGTACGTC. V is TRBV2 and J is TRBJ2-7; possible D gene TRBD2, 5 bases. The CDR3 length is 13 residues. Germline lookup yields CDR1 SNHLY and CDR2 FYNNEI. Deletions cut 7 bases from V and 2 bases from J, with 12 bases between.

The chain links TRBV20-1 to TRBJ2-3; no firm D call. Germline loops: CDR1 DFQATT, CDR2 SNEGSKA (reference sequence). The CDR3 contains 11 residues. Between the trimmed V and J ends, which lost 0 bases and 7 bases, there was a span of 5 bases. In DNA, the CDR3 is TGCAGTGCTAGAGATCCAAATACGCAGTATTTT. It translates to CSARDPNTQYF.

This clonotype came up many times. The V call is TRBV6-6, the J call TRBJ2-7, with 12 bases matching TRBD2. The CDR3 is 15 amino acids. Losses at the gene ends were 4 bases for V and 5 bases for J; bases not matched to a gene: 6. CDR1 is MNHNY and CDR2 is SVGAGI in the germline V gene (reference sequence). The CDR3 DNA reads TGTGCCAGCAGTTCCCTAGCGGGGGGGCCTGACGAGCAGTACTTC. Protein product: CASSSLAGGPDEQYF.

This chain connects TRBV4-2 to TRBJ2-3; 9 bases align to TRBD2. The junction had 2 bases not matched to a gene; V was cut back by 0 bases and J by 4 bases. Germline loops: CDR1 LGHNA, CDR2 YNFKEQ. The CDR3 runs 15 residues. CDR3 sequence reads: CASSQERGGPDTQYF. CDR3 nucleotide sequence: TGTGCCAGCAGCCAAGAGCGGGGGGGCCCAGATACGCAGTATTTT.

A few counts support this clonotype. V usage is TRBV24-1 and J usage is TRBJ1-2; D gene unclear. This CDR3 is 15 amino acids long. The ends were cut back, 5 bases at V and 0 bases at J, with 12 bases in the middle. In germline, CDR1 is KGHDR, CDR2 SFDVKD. The CDR3 bases are TGTGCCACCAGTGCCGGCAGCGTAGCTAACTATGGCTACACCTTC. Its translation is CATSAGSVANYGYTF.

The rearrangement links TRBV5-1 to TRBJ2-3; a possible D gene is TRBD2 (5 bases). The CDR3 totals 15 residues. The germline V gene has CDR1 SGHRS and CDR2 YFSETQ. Between the trimmed V and J ends, which lost 5 bases and 2 bases, there was a span of 15 bases. The chain's CDR3 is CASSRTGPNTDTQYF. The CDR3 DNA reads TGCGCCAGCAGTCGGACTGGTCCAAACACAGATACGCAGTATTTT.

This sequence joins TRBV7-9 and TRBJ1-4; 11 positions match TRBD1. Trimming removed 5 bases from V and 8 bases from J; junction bases left unmatched: 4. From germline, CDR1 is SEHNR and CDR2 FQNEAQ (reference sequence). The CDR3 covers 14 residues. CDR3 DNA sequence: TGTGCCAGCAGCACGGGACAGGGGGAGGAAAAACTGTTTTTT. As protein: CASSTGQGEEKLFF.

The J gene is TRBJ2-3, the V gene TRBV5-6, with D perhaps matching TRBD1 (6 bases). This CDR3 comprises 16 residues. Germline V gene lookup returns CDR1 SGHDT and CDR2 YYEEEE. Trimming stripped 2 bases from V and 1 base from J, with 14 bases between. The DNA for the CDR3 is TGTGCCAGCAGCTTACAGGGCGTATTTCGCACAGATACGCAGTATTTT. Amino acids: CASSLQGVFRTDTQYF.

CDR3 amino acids: CASSPRQILFREQFF. The CDR3 DNA sequence: TGTGCCAGCAGCCCCCGACAGATTCTCTTTCGGGAGCAGTTCTTC. J is TRBJ2-1 and V is TRBV21-1; the table assigns TRBD1, which was not confirmed against the DNA. TRBV21-1 is a listed pseudogene. The CDR3 runs 15 residues.

A few counts support this clonotype. This rearrangement joins TRBV20-1 to TRBJ1-5; a possible D gene is TRBD1 (5 bases). Looked up from germline, CDR1 is DFQATT and CDR2 is SNEGSKA (reference sequence). The CDR3 length is 15 residues. Trimming cost V 0 bases and J 5 bases, with 14 bases left between them. CDR3 sequence: CSARDLTRAYQPQHF. The CDR3 bases are TGCAGTGCTAGAGATTTAACCAGGGCGTATCAGCCCCAGCATTTT.

The chain is built from TRBV24-1 and TRBJ2-1; 14 positions match TRBD2. The germline gives CDR1 KGHDR, CDR2 SFDVKD. Trimming cost V 7 bases and J 7 bases; bases outside gene matches: 5. The CDR3 has 15 residues. The CDR3 region has the DNA TGTGCCACCAGAGTCGGGACTAGCGGGAGTAATGAGCAGTTCTTC. Translation gives CATRVGTSGSNEQFF.

This clonotype came up many times. V and J are TRBV12-3 or TRBV12-4 and TRBJ2-1; tentatively, D is TRBD1 or TRBD2 (6 bases each). V was pared by 6 bases and J by 9 bases, with 18 bases between. CDR3 length equals 14 residues. CDR3 in amino acids: CASSKSRGLSEQFF. CDR3 coding DNA: TGTGCCAGCAGCAAATCCCGGGGGCTTAGTGAGCAGTTCTTC.

In its sample, this clonotype was seen a few times. The V and J genes are TRBV12-3 or TRBV12-4 and TRBJ2-7, with unresolved D. V was cut by 5 bases and J by 2 bases, with 10 bases left in between. The CDR3 totals 13 residues. CDR3 sequence reads: CASSPTPAYEQYF. The CDR3 region has the DNA TGTGCCAGCAGTCCCACCCCCGCCTACGAGCAGTACTTC.

This chain links TRBV20-1 with TRBJ2-7; TRBD2 might be the D (5 bases). The germline CDR1 and CDR2 sequences are DFQATT and SNEGSKA (reference sequence). The CDR3 is 12 amino acids. V was shortened by 5 bases and J by 6 bases, with 14 bases between the two germline ends. The CDR3 DNA reads as TGCAGTGCTGAGGGTCTAGTTATCGAGCAGTACTTC. Protein sequence: CSAEGLVIEQYF.

This clonotype was found a few times. This chain connects TRBV7-6 to TRBJ2-3; TRBD2 might be the D (5 bases). The V end lost 2 bases, the J end lost 4 bases, and 10 bases lay between the germline ends. Germline V gene sequence: CDR1 SGHVS, CDR2 FNYEAQ. The CDR3 length is 14 residues. CDR3 DNA sequence: TGTGCCAGCAGCTTATACGGGGAAGCAGATACGCAGTATTTT. Translating it yields CASSLYGEADTQYF.

This clonotype has more than one count but fewer than ten. The chain couples TRBV20-1 to TRBJ1-6; unclear D gene. V lost 1 base, J lost 0 bases, and 4 bases lay in between. The CDR3 is 14 amino acids. In germline, CDR1 is DFQATT, CDR2 SNEGSKA (reference sequence). CDR3 sequence (DNA): TGCAGTGCTAGAGGGATCTCCTATAATTCACCCCTCCACTTT. Its translation is CSARGISYNSPLHF.

This clonotype was seen a few times. The chain links TRBV30 to TRBJ1-1, with 7 positions matching TRBD1. This CDR3 is built from 13 residues. The ends lost 0 bases at V and 10 bases at J; junction bases unmatched: 8. From germline, CDR1 is GTSNPN and CDR2 SVGIG (reference sequence). Here the CDR3 reads CAWSVSTGATAFF. CDR3 DNA sequence: TGTGCCTGGAGTGTCAGTACAGGGGCTACAGCTTTCTTT.

This clonotype showed up just a few times. The V gene is TRBV11-1, the J gene TRBJ1-6, with unresolved D. Germline V gene data show CDR1 as SGHAT and CDR2 as FQDESV (reference sequence). This CDR3 has 13 residues. Trimming shortened V by 4 bases and J by 10 bases, and 11 bases separated the two germline ends. The CDR3 protein is CASSSRTGSPLHF. For the CDR3, the DNA is TGTGCCAGCAGCTCCAGAACGGGGTCACCCCTCCACTTT.